The 7 T cell receptor beta chains below all came from one sample that was sequenced in a study of cytotoxic CD8 clonotypes in ibrutinib-treated CLL. Method: immunoSEQ multiplex PCR; TCRdb's copy keeps in-frame clones and lacks some. The sample comprises 250,000 to 350,000 clones, more than 70% of which are singletons, and 5.6% rests with the top ten. The source material was PBMCs, sampled at disease progression, from a patient treated with ibrutinib. All receptors derive from a human donor with chronic lymphocytic leukemia.

This clone was found once. The rearrangement links TRBV29-1 to TRBJ2-3, with D hard to call. Trimming took 3 bases from V and 1 from J, leaving 8 bases between them. The CDR3 runs 13 residues. The germline CDR1 and CDR2 sequences are SQVTM and ANQGSEA. CDR3 bases: TGCAGCGTTGACAACTACCGCACAGATACGCAGTATTTT. Residues: CSVDNYRTDTQYF.

CDR3 loop: CASTEASTDTQYF. CDR3 DNA: TGCGCCAGCACCGAGGCTAGCACAGATACGCAGTATTTT. The gene calls are TRBV10-1 and TRBJ2-3; D is ambiguous. The CDR3 runs 13 residues. The V end was cut by 7 bases, the J end by 0 bases, with 8 bases between. Germline CDR1 WNHNN, CDR2 SYGVQD (reference sequence).

This chain joins TRBV19 and TRBJ2-6, with 8 bases matching TRBD1. Germline CDR1 and CDR2: LNHDA and SQIVND (reference sequence). The CDR3 has 18 residues. With 5 bases clipped from V and 2 bases from J, the junction kept 11 bases outside the gene matches. The CDR3 DNA is TGTGCCAGTAGTCCCTTAGGCGTCAGGGGGCCTGGGGCCAACGTCCTGACTTTC. This encodes CASSPLGVRGPGANVLTF.

This chain connects TRBV6-1 to TRBJ2-3; the D gene is possibly TRBD2 (6 bases). The germline CDR1 and CDR2 sequences are MNHNS and SASEGT. The CDR3 runs to 15 residues. The V end was cut by 6 bases, the J end by 2 bases, with 15 bases between. The chain's CDR3 is CASRRGSGITDTQYF. The DNA for the CDR3 is TGTGCCAGCAGGAGGGGTAGCGGTATCACAGATACGCAGTATTTT.

This sequence joins TRBV13 and TRBJ2-3; TRBD1 aligns across 8 bases. CDR3 length: 14 residues. Germline values: CDR1 PRHDT, CDR2 FYEKMQ (reference sequence). The J segment lost 2 bases and the V segment lost 4 bases, leaving 2 bases of the junction unmatched. CDR3 sequence reads: CASSWTGITDTQYF. In nucleotides, the CDR3 is TGTGCCAGCAGCTGGACAGGGATCACAGATACGCAGTATTTT.

This clone was picked up one time. The chain employs TRBV6-6 and TRBJ1-1, with D perhaps matching TRBD1 (6 bases). Germline values: CDR1 MNHNY, CDR2 SVGAGI (reference sequence). Trimming removed 3 bases from V and 5 bases from J, with 10 bases in between. This CDR3 is built from 13 residues. This chain's CDR3 is CASSYHRVTEAFF. In DNA, the CDR3 is TGTGCCAGCAGTTATCACAGGGTTACTGAAGCTTTCTTT.

This clone was recorded a few times. J is TRBJ1-2 and V is TRBV25-1; a weak D match, TRBD1 (5 bases). CDR3 length: 13 amino acids. Germline V gene data show CDR1 as MGHDK and CDR2 as SYGVNS. Trimming removed 4 bases from V and 5 bases from J, with 11 bases in between. This CDR3 reads CASSAIWGYGYTF. The CDR3, as DNA: TGTGCCAGCAGTGCGATATGGGGGTATGGCTACACCTTC.